The T cell receptor beta chain under discussion was sequenced for a study of CD8+ T cells in alopecia areata. Following extraction, RNA underwent reverse transcription to cDNA, which served as the sequencing template. Repertoires were generated with immunoSEQ multiplex PCR, while TCRdb's copy carries only in-frame clones and drops some. The sample includes about 150,000 clones, around 87% of them seen just once. To note about this clone: The same CDR3 can be traced to other DNA sequences in this sample.

This TCR derives from a human donor with alopecia areata. Sample: CD8+ T cells sorted from blood, taken at week 0.

The CDR3 sequence is CASSLSRGGYEQYF. CDR3 sequence (DNA): TGTGCCAGCAGTTTATCGAGGGGTGGCTACGAGCAGTACTTC. The chain combines TRBV27 with TRBJ2-7; either TRBD1 or TRBD2 may fit D (5 bases each). Trimming pared 0 bases from V and 3 bases from J, leaving 9 bases between. The CDR3 has 14 amino acids. Germline CDR1 reads MNHEY; CDR2 reads SMNVEV (reference sequence).